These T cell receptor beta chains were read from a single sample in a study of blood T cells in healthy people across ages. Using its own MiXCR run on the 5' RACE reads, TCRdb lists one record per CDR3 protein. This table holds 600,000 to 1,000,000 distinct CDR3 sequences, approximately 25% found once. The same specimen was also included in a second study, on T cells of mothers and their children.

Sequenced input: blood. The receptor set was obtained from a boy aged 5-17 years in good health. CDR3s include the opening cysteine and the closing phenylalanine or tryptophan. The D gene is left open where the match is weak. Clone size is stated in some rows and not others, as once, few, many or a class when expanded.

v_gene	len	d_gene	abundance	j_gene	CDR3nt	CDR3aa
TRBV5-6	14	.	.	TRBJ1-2	TGTGCCAGCAGCTTACAGGGTGATCACTATGGCTACACCTTC	CASSLQGDHYGYTF
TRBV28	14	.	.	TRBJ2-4	TGTGCCAGCAGTCGCGGGACAGCCAAAAACATTCAGTACTTC	CASSRGTAKNIQYF
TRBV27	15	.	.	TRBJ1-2	TGTGCCAGCAGTTCCCCCGAGACAGGCAATTATGGCTACACCTTC	CASSSPETGNYGYTF
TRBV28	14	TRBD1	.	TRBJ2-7	TGTGCCAGCAGGACGGGACAGGCCTCCTACGAGCAGTACTTC	CASRTGQASYEQYF
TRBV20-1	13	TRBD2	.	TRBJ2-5	TGCAGTGCCCTTCTAGCGGGAAGAGAGACCCAGTACTTC	CSALLAGRETQYF
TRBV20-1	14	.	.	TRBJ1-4	TGCAGTGCTAGGGGCGGGGGGAGAACTCGTGAGCTGTTTTTT	CSARGGGRTRELFF
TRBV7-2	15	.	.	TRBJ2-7	TGTGCCAGCAGCCGACCCACGGGTGTCGAATACGAGCAGTACTTC	CASSRPTGVEYEQYF
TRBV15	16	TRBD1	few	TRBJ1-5	TGTGCCACCAGAGTGGGGGACAGGGGTGGCAATCAGCCCCAGCATTTT	CATRVGDRGGNQPQHF
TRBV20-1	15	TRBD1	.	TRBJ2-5	TGCAGTGCCGGAACAGGGGAGAGGTCCCAAGAGACCCAGTACTTC	CSAGTGERSQETQYF
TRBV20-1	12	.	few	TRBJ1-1	TGCAGTGCTAGAGTCTCTGGCAGGGAAGCTTTCTTT	CSARVSGREAFF
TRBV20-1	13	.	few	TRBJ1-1	TGCAGTGCTAGAGGGGATTCGGGCACTGAAGCTTTCTTT	CSARGDSGTEAFF
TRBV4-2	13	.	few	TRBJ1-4	TGTGCCAGCAGCTACAGGCTTAATGAAAAACTGTTTTTT	CASSYRLNEKLFF
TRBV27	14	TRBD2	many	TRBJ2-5	TGTGCCAGCAGCTTATCGGGGGGGCAAGAGACCCAGTACTTC	CASSLSGGQETQYF
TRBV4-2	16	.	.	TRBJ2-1	TGTGCCAGCAGCCAAGTCCCGGAAATCCCCCGCAATGAGCAGTTCTTC	CASSQVPEIPRNEQFF
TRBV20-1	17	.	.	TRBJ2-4	TGCAGTGCTAGAGATCGATCCCCGAACCTAGCCAAAAACATTCAGTACTTC	CSARDRSPNLAKNIQYF
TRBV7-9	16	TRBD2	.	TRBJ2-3	TGTGCCAGCAGCTTAGCGACGGGAGGGGACACAGATACGCAGTATTTT	CASSLATGGDTDTQYF
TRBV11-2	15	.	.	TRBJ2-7	TGTGCCAGCAGCTTCGGTGGGAGGTACTCCTACGAGCAGTACTTC	CASSFGGRYSYEQYF
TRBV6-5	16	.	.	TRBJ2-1	TGTGCCAGCACCCCAGGTGGGGGGGCCCCAAGCGGCGAGCAGTTCTTC	CASTPGGGAPSGEQFF
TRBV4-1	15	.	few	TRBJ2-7	TGCGCCAGCAGCCAAGGGCAGCTAAACTCCTACGAGCAGTACTTC	CASSQGQLNSYEQYF
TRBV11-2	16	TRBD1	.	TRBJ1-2	TGTGCCAGCAGCTCCCCCGGGACAGGGAGTATTTATGGCTACACCTTC	CASSSPGTGSIYGYTF
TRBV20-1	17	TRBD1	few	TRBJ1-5	TGCAGTGCTACGACAGGGGCCCATATGATTAGCAATCAGCCCCAGCATTTT	CSATTGAHMISNQPQHF
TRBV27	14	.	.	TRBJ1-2	TGTGCCAGCAGTTTACTGGGGGCAGCGGGTGGCTACACCTTC	CASSLLGAAGGYTF
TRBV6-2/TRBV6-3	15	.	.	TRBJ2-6	TGTGCCAGCAGTCGAGAGATCCTCTGGGCCAACGTCCTGACTTTC	CASSREILWANVLTF
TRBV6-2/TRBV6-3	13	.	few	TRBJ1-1	TGTGCCAACAGCGATACAGTCTACACTGAAGCTTTCTTT	CANSDTVYTEAFF
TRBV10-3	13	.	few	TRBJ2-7	TGTGCTACACGCCCGGACATAACCTACGAGCAGTACTTC	CATRPDITYEQYF
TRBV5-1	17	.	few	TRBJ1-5	TGCGCCAGCAGCTTGGCCCTCATCTGGACAGATAATCAGCCCCAGCATTTT	CASSLALIWTDNQPQHF
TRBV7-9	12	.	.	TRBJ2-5	TGTGCCAGCAGGGACCTTAGAGAGACCCAGTACTTC	CASRDLRETQYF
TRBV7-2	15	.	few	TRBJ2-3	TGTGCCAGCGGGAGATTAGCGCAAAGCACAGATACGCAGTATTTT	CASGRLAQSTDTQYF
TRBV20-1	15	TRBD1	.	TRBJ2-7	TGCAGTGCTAGAGCAGGGGACAGGGGACCCTACGAGCAGTACTTC	CSARAGDRGPYEQYF
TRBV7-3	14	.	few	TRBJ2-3	TGTGCCAGCAGCTTAACCGGGTGGGCAGATACGCAGTATTTT	CASSLTGWADTQYF
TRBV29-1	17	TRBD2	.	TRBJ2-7	TGCAGCGTTGTCCCGGGACTAGCGGGAGCGGGGGCCTACGAGCAGTACTTC	CSVVPGLAGAGAYEQYF
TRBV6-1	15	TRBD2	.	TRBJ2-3	TGTGCCAGCAGCGTCAGTAGCGGGAGCACAGATACGCAGTATTTT	CASSVSSGSTDTQYF
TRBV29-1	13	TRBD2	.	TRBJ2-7	TGCAGCGTGGGGACTAGCCGCGACTACGAGCAGTACTTC	CSVGTSRDYEQYF
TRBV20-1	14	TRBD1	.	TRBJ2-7	TGCAGTGCTTTAGAGGGGGCCCGAACCTACGAGCAGTACTTC	CSALEGARTYEQYF
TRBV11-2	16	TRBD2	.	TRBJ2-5	TGTGCCAGCAGCCCCTCACTAGCGGGGAACCAAGAGACCCAGTACTTC	CASSPSLAGNQETQYF
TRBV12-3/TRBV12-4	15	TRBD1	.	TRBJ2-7	TGTGCCAGCAGCCCAGGACAGGGGGCGGTTTACGAGCAGTACTTC	CASSPGQGAVYEQYF
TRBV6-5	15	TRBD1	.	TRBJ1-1	TGTGCCAGCAGTTACGGGGACAGCATGAACACTGAAGCTTTCTTT	CASSYGDSMNTEAFF
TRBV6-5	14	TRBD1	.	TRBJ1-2	TGTGCCAGCAGTCGTTTGTTGACAGGGAATGGCTACACCTTC	CASSRLLTGNGYTF
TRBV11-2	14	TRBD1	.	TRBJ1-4	TGTGCCAGCAGCCGGGACAGGGTCGTTGAAAAACTGTTTTTT	CASSRDRVVEKLFF
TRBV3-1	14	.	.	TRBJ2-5	TGTGCCAGCAGCCGTGAGGGGACCGGGATGGGCCAGTACTTC	CASSREGTGMGQYF
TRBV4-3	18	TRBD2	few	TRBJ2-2	TGCGCCAGCAGCCAAGTAATCGGGTGGGAACTAGCGGGCGGGGAGCTGTTTTTT	CASSQVIGWELAGGELFF
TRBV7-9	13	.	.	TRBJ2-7	TGTGCCAGCAGCCAAGGGGGTATTTCCGAGCAGTACTTC	CASSQGGISEQYF
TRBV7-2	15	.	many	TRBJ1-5	TGTGCCAGCAACATCGACTCAAGTAGCAATCAGCCCCAGCATTTT	CASNIDSSSNQPQHF
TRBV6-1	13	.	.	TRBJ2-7	TGTGCCAGCCCCGACAGGAATTCCTACGAGCAGTACTTC	CASPDRNSYEQYF
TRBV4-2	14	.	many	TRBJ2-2	TGTGCCAGCAGCCAGGAACATATGGCCGGGGAGCTGTTTTTT	CASSQEHMAGELFF
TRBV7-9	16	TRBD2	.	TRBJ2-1	TGTGCCAGCAGCTTACTCCTAGCGGGGGAGGACAATGAGCAGTTCTTC	CASSLLLAGEDNEQFF
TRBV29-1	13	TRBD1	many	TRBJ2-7	TGCAGCGGTAACTCCGGGACAGATGGCGAGCAGTACTTC	CSGNSGTDGEQYF
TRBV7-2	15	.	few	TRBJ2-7	TGTGCCAGCGGCTCCACCCCGGGTGGGTCCTACGAGCAGTACTTC	CASGSTPGGSYEQYF
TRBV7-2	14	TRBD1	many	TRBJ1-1	TGCGCCAGCAGCTTGGGGGACAGGAACACTGAAGCTTTCTTT	CASSLGDRNTEAFF
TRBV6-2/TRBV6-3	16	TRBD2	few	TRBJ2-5	TGTGCCAGCAGTTATCTGACTAGCGGGGGGAAAGAGACCCAGTACTTC	CASSYLTSGGKETQYF
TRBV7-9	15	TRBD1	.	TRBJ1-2	TGTGCCAGCAGCGACGGGACAGCAAAGCCTTATGGCTACACCTTC	CASSDGTAKPYGYTF
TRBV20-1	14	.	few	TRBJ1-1	TGCAGTGTAGTTCAGCCAGGGGCGAACACTGAAGCTTTCTTT	CSVVQPGANTEAFF
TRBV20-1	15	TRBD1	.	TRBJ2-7	TGCAGTGCTACCCGTTACGAGACAGGGGCCTACGAGCAGTACTTC	CSATRYETGAYEQYF
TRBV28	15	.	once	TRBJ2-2	TGTGCCAGCAGTTTGGGTGGAATGAACACCGGGGGGCTGTTTTTT	CASSLGGMNTGGLFF